The T cell receptor beta chain under discussion was sequenced for a study of shared clonotypes between healthy human individuals. The wider study: The study drew on a couple of women and a few men aged 18 to 49 as donors. Notes on the study in general: Shared across a few donors were roughly 4.7% of the naive CD4 clonotypes.

This clone was detected only once. The antigen is undetermined. As defined, naive CD8 cells were CD45RO-negative and positively selected for CCR7, with terminally differentiated effector memory CD45RA+ cells excluded. For each subset, genomic DNA was distributed in equal portions over several immunoSEQ plates. Per the original methods: Junction-only sequences without quality scores were provided by ImmunoSEQ, so filtering was different. Only in-frame clones appear in the TCRdb table, and some are missing; sequencing was by immunoSEQ multiplex PCR. Clone size and the V and J calls come from that table; the DNA yielded D and trimming. The data contain about 2.2 million clones, 85% to 95% of them singletons. This TCR came from a man aged 18 to 30 in good health. Some clones in this sample may be carry-over from other donors' samples. The sample taken for sequencing was naive CD8+ T cells from PBMCs.

In DNA, the CDR3 is TGTGCCAGCAGTCCAAGCCATGGGGTGGCTAGCGGATCCACAGATACGCAGTATTTT. Amino acid sequence: CASSPSHGVASGSTDTQYF. V and J are TRBV27 and TRBJ2-3, with 7 bases matching TRBD2. Germline CDR1 is MNHEY and CDR2 is SMNVEV (reference sequence). This CDR3 spans 19 amino acids. V was clipped by 5 bases and J by 2 bases; unmatched bases: 19.